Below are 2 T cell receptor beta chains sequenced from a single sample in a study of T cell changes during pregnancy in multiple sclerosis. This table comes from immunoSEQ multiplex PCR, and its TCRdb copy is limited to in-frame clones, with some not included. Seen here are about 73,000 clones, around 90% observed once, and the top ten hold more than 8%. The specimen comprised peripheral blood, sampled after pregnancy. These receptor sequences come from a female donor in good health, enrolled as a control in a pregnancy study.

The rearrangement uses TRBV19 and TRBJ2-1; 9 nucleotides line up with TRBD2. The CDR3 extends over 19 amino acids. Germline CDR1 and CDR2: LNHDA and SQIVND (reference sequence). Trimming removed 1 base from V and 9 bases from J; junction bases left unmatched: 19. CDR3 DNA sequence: TGTGCCAGTAGTATAGGGGTAGGGGCGGGAGGGCCAAGGATCGGTGAGCAGTTCTTC. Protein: CASSIGVGAGGPRIGEQFF.

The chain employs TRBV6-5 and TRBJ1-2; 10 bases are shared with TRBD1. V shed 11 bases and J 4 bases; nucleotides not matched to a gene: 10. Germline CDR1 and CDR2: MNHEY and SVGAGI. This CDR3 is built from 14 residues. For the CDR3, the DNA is TGTGCCGTGGGGGGGACAGGGGCGACCTATGGCTACACCTTC. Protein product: CAVGGTGATYGYTF.